This record looks at one T cell receptor (beta chain) sequence and its context. Its antigen is not known. The data derive from a study of blood T cell dynamics during melanoma immunotherapy. The study's findings and limits: Unlike progressors, later disease-control patients had W3 repertoires gaining clonality or diversity. It remained unknown if the driving T cell clones were melanoma-specific.

Time point defined: pre-treatment baseline. Apart from a couple of fast progressors, RECIST 1.1 response was judged 12 weeks post-infusion. Patients with prior systemic cancer treatment, concomitant immunosuppressants, or other active malignancies were excluded. Repertoires were generated with immunoSEQ multiplex PCR, while TCRdb's copy carries only in-frame clones and drops some. The sample lists 15,000 to 20,000 clones, 65% to 90% occurring once. The CDR3 is 16 amino acids. In germline, CDR1 is SEHNR, CDR2 FQNEAQ (reference sequence). The V gene lost 4 bases and the J gene lost 2 bases, with 18 bases spanning the gap.

The specimen comprised blood, sampled from a patient treated with checkpoint blockade. The source of this sequence is a human donor with melanoma. The chain has TRBV7-9 and TRBJ2-7; possible D gene TRBD1, 6 bases. The CDR3 loop is CASSSGGNRATYEQYF. The CDR3 DNA sequence: TGTGCCAGCAGCTCAGGAGGAAACAGGGCCACCTACGAGCAGTACTTC.